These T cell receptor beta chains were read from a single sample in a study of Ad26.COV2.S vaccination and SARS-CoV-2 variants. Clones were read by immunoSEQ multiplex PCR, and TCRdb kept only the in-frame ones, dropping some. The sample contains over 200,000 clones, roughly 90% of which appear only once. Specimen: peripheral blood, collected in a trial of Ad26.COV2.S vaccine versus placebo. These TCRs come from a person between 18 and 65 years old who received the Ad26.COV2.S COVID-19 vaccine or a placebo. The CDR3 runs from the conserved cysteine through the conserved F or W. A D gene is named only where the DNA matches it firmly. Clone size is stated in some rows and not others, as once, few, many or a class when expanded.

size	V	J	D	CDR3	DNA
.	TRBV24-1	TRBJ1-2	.	CATSDRDTPFNYGYTF	TGTGCCACCAGTGATCGGGACACCCCGTTCAACTATGGCTACACCTTC
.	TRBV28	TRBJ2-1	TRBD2	CASSAVTSGGLYNEQFF	TGTGCCAGCAGTGCTGTGACTAGCGGGGGACTTTACAATGAGCAGTTCTTC
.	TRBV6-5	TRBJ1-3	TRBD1	CASRLPGQGNTIYF	TGTGCCAGCAGACTTCCGGGACAGGGAAACACCATATATTTT
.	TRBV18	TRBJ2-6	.	CASSSRGGLDSGANVLTF	TGTGCCAGCTCATCGCGAGGAGGACTTGACTCTGGGGCCAACGTCCTGACTTTC
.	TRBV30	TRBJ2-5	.	CAWDTGPLETQYF	TGTGCCTGGGATACCGGTCCCCTGGAGACCCAGTACTTC
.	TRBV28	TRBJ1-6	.	CASSSWADGTGYNSPLHF	TGTGCCAGCAGTTCCTGGGCGGACGGGACGGGATATAATTCACCCCTCCACTTT
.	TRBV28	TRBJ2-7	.	CASSLLPRAGEQYF	TGTGCCAGCAGTTTACTTCCCAGGGCGGGCGAGCAGTACTTC
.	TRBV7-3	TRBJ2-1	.	CASSSSAGGYNEQFF	TGTGCCAGCAGCTCCTCCGCGGGCGGCTACAATGAGCAGTTCTTC
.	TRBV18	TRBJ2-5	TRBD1	CASSHRGLETQYF	TGTGCCAGCTCACACAGGGGTTTGGAGACCCAGTACTTC
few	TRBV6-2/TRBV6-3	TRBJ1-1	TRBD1	CASSYSSTGGNSEAFF	TGTGCCAGCAGTTACTCAAGTACAGGGGGGAACTCTGAAGCTTTCTTT
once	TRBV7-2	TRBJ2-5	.	CASSLGLKETQYF	TGTGCCAGCAGCTTGGGCTTGAAGGAGACCCAGTACTTC
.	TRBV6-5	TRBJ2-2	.	CASSSDMGATGELFF	TGTGCCAGCAGTTCGGACATGGGGGCAACCGGGGAGCTGTTTTTT
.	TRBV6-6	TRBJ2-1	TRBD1	CASSRGTGQFGGEQFF	TGTGCCAGCAGTCGCGGGACAGGGCAGTTCGGCGGTGAGCAGTTCTTC
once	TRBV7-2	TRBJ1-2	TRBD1	CASSWDRAYIPGKYGYTF	TGTGCCAGCAGCTGGGACAGGGCATATATTCCTGGGAAATATGGCTACACCTTC
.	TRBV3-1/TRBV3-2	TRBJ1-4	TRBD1	CASSHSLQGVEKLFF	TGTGCCAGCAGCCACTCACTACAGGGGGTTGAAAAACTGTTTTTT
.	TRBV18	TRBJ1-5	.	CASSPGRTLRINSNQPQHF	TGTGCCAGCTCCCCGGGACGTACTCTAAGAATCAATAGCAATCAGCCCCAGCATTTT
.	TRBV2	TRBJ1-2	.	CASSVLGPTGGYTF	TGTGCCAGCAGCGTATTGGGACCGACCGGTGGCTACACCTTC
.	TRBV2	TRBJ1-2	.	CASRGWWGHGYTF	TGTGCCAGCAGGGGTTGGTGGGGCCATGGCTACACCTTC
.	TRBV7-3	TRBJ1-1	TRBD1	CASSEVTGGRTEAFF	TGTGCCAGCAGCGAAGTCACAGGGGGCCGGACTGAAGCTTTCTTT
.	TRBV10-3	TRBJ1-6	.	CAISEAGVPSPLHF	TGTGCCATCAGTGAAGCGGGAGTCCCCTCACCCCTCCACTTT
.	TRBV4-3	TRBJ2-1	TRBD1	CASSTDRNSYNEQFF	TGCGCCAGCAGCACGGACAGGAACTCCTACAATGAGCAGTTCTTC
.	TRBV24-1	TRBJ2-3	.	CATGSRRGTDTQYF	TGTGCCACCGGCTCGCGGAGGGGGACAGATACGCAGTATTTT
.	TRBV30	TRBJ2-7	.	CAWRRDTTYEQYF	TGTGCCTGGCGGCGGGACACCACCTACGAGCAGTACTTC
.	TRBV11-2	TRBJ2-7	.	CASSPGSIYEQYF	TGTGCCAGCAGCCCAGGGTCTATCTACGAGCAGTACTTC
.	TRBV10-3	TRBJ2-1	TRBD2	CATRQTSGRARGDNEQFF	TGTGCCACCCGGCAGACTAGCGGGAGGGCCCGTGGAGACAATGAGCAGTTCTTC
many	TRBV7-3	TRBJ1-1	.	CASSLGGIANTEAFF	TGTGCCAGCAGCTTAGGGGGGATCGCGAACACTGAAGCTTTCTTT
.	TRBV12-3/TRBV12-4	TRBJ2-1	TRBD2	CASSLGLDNEQFF	TGTGCCAGCAGTTTGGGACTAGACAATGAGCAGTTCTTC
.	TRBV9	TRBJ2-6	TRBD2	CASSVGGRGVPSPQGSGANVLTF	TGTGCCAGCAGCGTAGGCGGGCGGGGGGTACCAAGCCCCCAAGGCTCTGGGGCCAACGTCCTGACTTTC
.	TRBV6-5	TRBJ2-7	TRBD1	CASSSQDRVSYEQYF	TGTGCCAGCAGCTCTCAGGACAGGGTGTCCTACGAGCAGTACTTC
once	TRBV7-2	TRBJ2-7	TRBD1	CASSLGVTGRDEQYF	TGTGCCAGCAGCTTAGGGGTGACAGGGAGAGACGAGCAGTACTTC
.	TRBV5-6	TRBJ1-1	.	CASSKTGLEAFF	TGTGCCAGCAGCAAGACAGGATTAGAAGCTTTCTTT
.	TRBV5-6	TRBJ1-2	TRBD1	CASSWGQGQGGYTF	TGTGCCAGCAGCTGGGGACAGGGCCAGGGAGGCTACACCTTC
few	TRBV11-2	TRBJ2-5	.	CASRRDSNRLQETQYF	TGTGCCAGCAGAAGGGACTCCAACAGACTCCAAGAGACCCAGTACTTC
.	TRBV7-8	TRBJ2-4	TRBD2	CASSLGLAGAAKNIQYF	TGTGCCAGCAGCTTAGGACTAGCGGGGGCAGCCAAAAACATTCAGTACTTC
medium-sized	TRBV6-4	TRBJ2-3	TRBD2	CASSDGTSGGDTQYF	TGTGCCAGCAGTGACGGGACTAGCGGGGGGGATACGCAGTATTTT
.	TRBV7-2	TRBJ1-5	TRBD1	CASSLTGSSNQPQHF	TGTGCCAGCAGCTTGACAGGGTCTAGCAATCAGCCCCAGCATTTT
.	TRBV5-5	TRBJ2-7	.	CASSLDQGTFEQYF	TGTGCCAGCAGCTTGGACCAGGGCACGTTCGAGCAGTACTTC
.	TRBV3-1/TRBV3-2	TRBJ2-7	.	CASSQEKSGQSYEQYF	TGTGCCAGCAGCCAAGAGAAGTCGGGGCAGAGCTACGAGCAGTACTTC
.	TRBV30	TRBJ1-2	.	CAWSVLRGYGYTF	TGTGCCTGGAGTGTACTTCGGGGCTATGGCTACACCTTC
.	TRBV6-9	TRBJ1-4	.	CASTLGDSLFF	TGTGCCAGCACCCTGGGAGACAGCTTGTTTTTT
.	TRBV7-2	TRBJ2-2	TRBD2	CASSPGGGLNTGELFF	TGTGCCAGCAGCCCGGGGGGAGGGTTGAACACCGGGGAGCTGTTTTTT
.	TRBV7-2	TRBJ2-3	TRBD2	CASSDPGREADTQYF	TGTGCCAGCAGCGACCCGGGACGGGAGGCAGATACGCAGTATTTT
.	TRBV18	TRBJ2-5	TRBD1	CASSPFRDRETQYF	TGTGCCAGCTCCCCATTCCGGGACAGAGAGACCCAGTACTTC